This T cell receptor (beta chain) originates from a study of long-term antiretroviral therapy in people with HIV. Clinicians in the United States treated all participants with HIV. This CDR3 comprises 13 residues. V shed 5 bases and J shed 3 bases, with 11 bases lying between them. From germline, CDR1 is SQVTM and CDR2 ANQGSEA. Assay version v3.0 of immunoSEQ was used, and it was run at survey level. Only in-frame clones appear in the TCRdb table, and some are missing; sequencing was by immunoSEQ multiplex PCR. The table records 20,000 or so clones, more than 70% of them present only once. This clonotype originated in a man younger than 35 with HIV. The V and J genes are TRBV29-1 and TRBJ1-3, with a possible D match to TRBD1 (6 bases). The sample consisted of unsorted PBMCs, taken 0.5 years before starting antiretroviral therapy. CDR3 DNA sequence: TGCAGCGTTTTGGGGGGCAGTGGAAACACCATATATTTT. This gives the protein CSVLGGSGNTIYF.